What follows describes a single T cell receptor beta chain. This entry comes from a study of blood T cell repertoires in COVID-19. Background on the study: The cDNA or gDNA used as material had been derived from T cells, B-cell-depleted T cells, or PBMCs.

Study processing details: Estimation of nucleated cell counts was performed using reference gene primer amplification. Assay: immunoSEQ multiplex PCR; the TCRdb copy retains only in-frame clones and omits some. The DNA was the basis for D and trimming; V, J and clone size are from that table. Of around 100,000 clones listed, 84% are singletons. This TCR derives from a human donor in a cohort sampled during active COVID-19. Material for sequencing was peripheral blood.

The CDR3 DNA follows: TGTGCCAGCAGTCTAGGGACAGGAGTTTACCAAGAGACCCAGTACTTC. It specifies CASSLGTGVYQETQYF. The chain is built from TRBV6-8 and TRBJ2-5; 8 nucleotides align to TRBD1. The ends lost 5 bases at V and 0 bases at J; junction bases unmatched: 8. The germline CDR1 and CDR2 sequences are MNHGY and SAAAGT. This CDR3 comprises 16 residues.